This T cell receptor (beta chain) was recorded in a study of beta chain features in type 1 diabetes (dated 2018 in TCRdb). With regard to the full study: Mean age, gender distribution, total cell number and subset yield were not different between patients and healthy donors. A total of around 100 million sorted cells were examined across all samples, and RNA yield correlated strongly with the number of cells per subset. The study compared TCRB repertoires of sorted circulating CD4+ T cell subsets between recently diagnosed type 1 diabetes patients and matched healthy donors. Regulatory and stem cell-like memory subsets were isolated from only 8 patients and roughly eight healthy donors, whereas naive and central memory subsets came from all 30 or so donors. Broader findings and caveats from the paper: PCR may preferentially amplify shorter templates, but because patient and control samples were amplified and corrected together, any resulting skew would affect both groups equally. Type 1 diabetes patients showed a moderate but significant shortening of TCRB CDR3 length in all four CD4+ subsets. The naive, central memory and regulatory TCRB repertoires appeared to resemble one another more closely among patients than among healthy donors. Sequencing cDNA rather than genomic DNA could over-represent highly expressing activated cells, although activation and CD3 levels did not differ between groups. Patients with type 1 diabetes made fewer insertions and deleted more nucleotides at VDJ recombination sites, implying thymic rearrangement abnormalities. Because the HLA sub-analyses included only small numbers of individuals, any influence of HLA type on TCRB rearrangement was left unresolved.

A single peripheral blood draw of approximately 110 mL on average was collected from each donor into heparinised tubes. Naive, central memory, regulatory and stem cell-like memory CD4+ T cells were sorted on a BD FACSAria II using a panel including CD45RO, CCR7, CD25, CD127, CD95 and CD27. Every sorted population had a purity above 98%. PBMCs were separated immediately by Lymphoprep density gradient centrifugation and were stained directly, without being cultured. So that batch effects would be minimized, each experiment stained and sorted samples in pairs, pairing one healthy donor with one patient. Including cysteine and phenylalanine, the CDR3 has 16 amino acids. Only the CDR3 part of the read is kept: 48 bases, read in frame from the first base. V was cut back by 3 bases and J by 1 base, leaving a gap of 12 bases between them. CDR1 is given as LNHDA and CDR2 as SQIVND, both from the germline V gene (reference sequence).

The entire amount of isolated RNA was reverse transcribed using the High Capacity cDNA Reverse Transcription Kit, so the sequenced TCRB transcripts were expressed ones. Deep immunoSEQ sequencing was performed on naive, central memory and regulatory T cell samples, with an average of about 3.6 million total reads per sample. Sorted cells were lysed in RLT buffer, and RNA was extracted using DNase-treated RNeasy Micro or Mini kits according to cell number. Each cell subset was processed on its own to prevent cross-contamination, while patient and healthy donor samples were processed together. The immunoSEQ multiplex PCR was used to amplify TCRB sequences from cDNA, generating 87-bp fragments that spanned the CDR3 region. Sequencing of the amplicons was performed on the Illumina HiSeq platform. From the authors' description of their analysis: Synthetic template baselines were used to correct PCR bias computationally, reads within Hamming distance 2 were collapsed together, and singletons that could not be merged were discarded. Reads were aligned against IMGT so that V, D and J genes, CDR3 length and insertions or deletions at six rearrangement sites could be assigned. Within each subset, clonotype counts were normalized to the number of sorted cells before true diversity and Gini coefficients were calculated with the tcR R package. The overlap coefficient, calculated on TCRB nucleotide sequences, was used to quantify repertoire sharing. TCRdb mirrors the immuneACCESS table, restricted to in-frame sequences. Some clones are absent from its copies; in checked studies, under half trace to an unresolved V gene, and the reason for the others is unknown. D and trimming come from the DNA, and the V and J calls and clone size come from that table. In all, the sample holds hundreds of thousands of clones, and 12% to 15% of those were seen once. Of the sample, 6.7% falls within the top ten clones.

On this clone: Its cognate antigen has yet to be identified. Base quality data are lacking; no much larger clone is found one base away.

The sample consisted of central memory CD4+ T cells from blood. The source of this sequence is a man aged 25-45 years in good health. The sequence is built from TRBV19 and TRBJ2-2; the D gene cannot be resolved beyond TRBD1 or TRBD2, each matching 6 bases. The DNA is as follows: TGTGCCAGTAGTATTTTCGGGGGCCAGAACACCGGGGAGCTGTTTTTT. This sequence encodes CASSIFGGQNTGELFF.